One sample yielded the 27 T cell receptor beta chains listed below, sequenced in a study of T cells in Graves' hyperthyroidism and ophthalmopathy. TCR beta CDR3 region amplification was performed from RNA transcripts. Carried out on the TCR CDR3, a first-round RT-PCR used the HTBI primer set. TCRdb re-derived calls from the multiplex PCR reads in MiXCR, one entry per CDR3 protein. Of 700,000 to 950,000 distinct CDR3 sequences detected, roughly a third appear once; the ten largest clones hold around 30%. The sequencing input was blood. These receptors were collected from a woman between 35 and 50 years old with Graves' hyperthyroidism.

This clonotype was picked up many times. The genes are TRBV6-5 and TRBJ2-7; D gene ambiguous. Germline V gene data show CDR1 as MNHEY and CDR2 as SVGAGI. The CDR3 runs 12 residues. Deletions cut 6 bases from V and 0 bases from J, with 6 bases between. CDR3 DNA: TGTGCCAGCAGCATCGACTCCTACGAGCAGTACTTC. It specifies CASSIDSYEQYF.

This chain uses TRBV24-1 with TRBJ1-5; D is uncertain. V gave up 11 bases and J gave up 3 bases, with 22 bases separating them. The CDR3 runs 16 residues. Germline V gives CDR1 KGHDR, CDR2 SFDVKD. CDR3 region: CASRSSLRSYNQPQHF. The CDR3 nucleotides read TGTGCCAGCAGATCTTCTCTGCGCAGTTACAATCAGCCCCAGCATTTT.

There are many counts of this clonotype. This chain uses TRBV20-1 with TRBJ2-5; a weak D match, TRBD2 (5 bases). This CDR3 region has 14 residues. Between the trimmed V and J ends, which lost 6 bases and 10 bases, there was a span of 24 bases. Germline V gives CDR1 DFQATT, CDR2 SNEGSKA (reference sequence). The DNA of the CDR3 is TGCAGTGCACTCCAGACCCCTCGCCGGGGTGACCAGTACTTC. This sequence encodes CSALQTPRRGDQYF.

In its sample, this clonotype was seen many times. DNA of the CDR3: TGTGCCAGCAGCTCCACCTCGCCCGGGGGATACTATAGCAATCAGCCCCAGCATTTT. Protein: CASSSTSPGGYYSNQPQHF. This sequence joins TRBV7-9 and TRBJ1-5; tentatively, D is TRBD1 (5 bases). Trimming took 4 bases from V and 0 from J, leaving 22 bases between them. Germline V gene data show CDR1 as SEHNR and CDR2 as FQNEAQ (reference sequence). CDR3 size: 19 residues. The variable domain in full, completed from reference TRBV7-9 and TRBJ1-5, reads DTGVSQNPRHKITKRGQNVTFRCDPISEHNRLYWYRQTLGQGPEFLTYFQNEAQLEKSRLLSDRFSAERPKGSFSTLEIQRTEQGDSAMYLCASSSTSPGGYYSNQPQHFGDGTRLSIL.

The DNA of the CDR3 is TGTGCCATCAGTGATGGCAGGGGATTACAGCCCCAAGAGACCCAGTACTTC. Its translation is CAISDGRGLQPQETQYF. The rearrangement uses TRBV10-3 and TRBJ2-5; D perhaps matches TRBD1 (6 bases). V was trimmed by 3 bases and J by 1 base, leaving 18 bases between them. CDR3 size: 17 residues. Germline lookup yields CDR1 ENHRY and CDR2 SYGVKD.

The chain uses TRBV6-5 and TRBJ2-2; no definite D call. Germline CDR1 is MNHEY and CDR2 is SVGAGI. CDR3 length: 14 amino acids. Trimming left V 3 bases short and J 0 bases short, with 5 bases between. CDR3 DNA sequence: TGTGCCAGCAGTTATTGGCCGAACACCGGGGAGCTGTTTTTT. This codes for CASSYWPNTGELFF.

This clonotype was seen a handful of times. The gene calls are TRBV11-2 and TRBJ1-6; TRBD1 matches 7 bases. CDR1 and CDR2 from the germline V gene are SGHAT and FQNNGV. The ends lost 6 bases at V and 6 bases at J; junction bases unmatched: 5. The CDR3 consists of 14 residues. CDR3 sequence: CASRRRQGNSPLHF. CDR3 coding DNA: TGTGCCAGCAGACGACGACAGGGTAATTCACCCCTCCACTTT.

This clonotype occurred many times. V is TRBV7-2 and J is TRBJ2-7, with TRBD2 matching 7 bases. Trimming at V came to 6 bases and at J to 3 bases, leaving 11 bases not matched to a gene. In germline, CDR1 is SGHTA, CDR2 FQGNSA. This CDR3 region has 15 residues. Here the CDR3 DNA reads TGTGCCAGCAGTATAAATATCGGGGGGTTCTACGAGCAGTACTTC. This gives the protein CASSINIGGFYEQYF.

Many counts were recorded for this clonotype. V gene TRBV20-1 combines with J gene TRBJ1-2, with 7 bases fitting TRBD1. The ends lost 6 bases at V and 5 bases at J; junction bases unmatched: 12. Germline V CDR1 and CDR2: DFQATT, SNEGSKA (reference sequence). There are 14 residues in the CDR3. CDR3: CSAPRQGGQYGYTF. The CDR3 nucleotides read TGCAGTGCGCCAAGACAGGGAGGGCAGTATGGCTACACCTTC.

The chain links TRBV7-8 to TRBJ2-7, with 8 positions matching TRBD1. V was clipped by 5 bases and J by 7 bases; unmatched bases: 7. The germline gives CDR1 SGHVS, CDR2 FQNEAQ. The CDR3 is 13 residues long. CDR3 sequence reads: CASSHSGGAEQYF. The CDR3, as DNA: TGTGCCAGCAGCCACTCAGGGGGCGCGGAGCAGTACTTC.

There are many counts of this clonotype. The rearrangement uses TRBV10-1 and TRBJ2-5; TRBD2 aligns across 10 bases. The CDR3 extends over 18 amino acids. The V segment lost 0 bases and the J segment 4 bases; nucleotides outside the gene matches: 11. Per germline, CDR1 WNHNN and CDR2 SYGVQD (reference sequence). In DNA form, the CDR3 reads TGCGCCAGCAGTGAGTCGAAGAGGACTAGCGGAGAATTAGAGACCCAGTACTTC. Protein: CASSESKRTSGELETQYF.

Remarks on this clonotype: Being one base from a much bigger clone, this may be a read error. The rearrangement joins TRBV20-1 to TRBJ1-5; weak D call: TRBD1 (6 bases). From germline, CDR1 is DFQATT and CDR2 SNEGSKA (reference sequence). The CDR3 is 14 residues long. CDR3 residues: CSALTSEGDQPQPF. The CDR3 nucleotides read TGCAGTGCCTTAACCAGCGAGGGGGATCAGCCCCAGCCTTTT.

This clonotype was counted between two and nine times. J is TRBJ1-5 and V is TRBV7-2, with TRBD1 identical over 7 bases. Germline values: CDR1 SGHTA, CDR2 FQGNSA. The CDR3 is 13 amino acids. The J segment lost 5 bases and the V segment lost 5 bases, leaving 3 bases of the junction unmatched. The CDR3 reads CASSIDRDQPQHF. The DNA of the CDR3 is TGTGCCAGCAGCATAGACAGGGATCAGCCCCAGCATTTT.

This clonotype was picked up a small number of times. The chain is built from TRBV28 and TRBJ1-5; D is unclear. This CDR3 comprises 15 residues. Germline V gene lookup returns CDR1 MDHEN and CDR2 SYDVKM. V lost 5 bases and J 4 bases, leaving 15 bases between the germline ends. The CDR3 is CASSLIRFDNQPQHF. The CDR3 nucleotides read TGTGCCAGCAGTCTGATTAGGTTCGATAATCAGCCCCAGCATTTT. The whole variable domain, filled in from reference TRBV28 and TRBJ1-5, reads DVKVTQSSRYLVKRTGEKVFLECVQDMDHENMFWYRQDPGLGLRLIYFSYDVKMKEKGDIPEGYSVSREKKERFSLILESASTNQTSMYLCASSLIRFDNQPQHFGDGTRLSIL.

The chain uses TRBV9 and TRBJ1-4; D perhaps matches TRBD1 (6 bases). The CDR3 loop spans 13 amino acids. V was pared by 0 bases and J by 8 bases, with 8 bases between. Germline V lookup: CDR1 SGDLS, CDR2 YYNGEE. CDR3 sequence reads: CASSVEDREKLFF. The CDR3 coding sequence is TGTGCCAGCAGCGTAGAGGACAGAGAAAAACTGTTTTTT.

In this sample, this clonotype turned up many times. The chain joins TRBV29-1 to TRBJ2-7; D not resolved. Looked up from germline, CDR1 is SQVTM and CDR2 is ANQGSEA. The CDR3 has 11 residues. The germline V and J ends were trimmed by 2 bases and 2 bases, with 4 bases remaining between them. The CDR3 region has the DNA TGCAGCGTTGAACAGACCTACGAGCAGTACTTC. The encoded protein is CSVEQTYEQYF.

The V gene is TRBV28, the J gene TRBJ1-1; tentative D call: TRBD1 (6 bases). The CDR3 totals 15 residues. The germline gives CDR1 MDHEN, CDR2 SYDVKM. V was cut by 5 bases and J by 0 bases, with 13 bases left in between. CDR3 DNA: TGTGCCAGCAGTCCATCCGGGACACTGAACACTGAAGCTTTCTTT. Protein product: CASSPSGTLNTEAFF.

This clonotype was seen only a few times. The genes are TRBV25-1 and TRBJ1-1; D may be TRBD1 (6 bases). Germline V gives CDR1 MGHDK, CDR2 SYGVNS. Trimming stripped 2 bases from V and 6 bases from J, with 16 bases between. This CDR3 region has 15 residues. The CDR3 bases are TGTGCCAGCAGTGAAAGGGGGTTGGGGGGGGCTGAAGCTTTCTTT. This translates into CASSERGLGGAEAFF. Together with reference TRBV25-1 and TRBJ1-1, the CDR3 gives the full variable domain: EADIYQTPRYLVIGTGKKITLECSQTMGHDKMYWYQQDPGMELHLIHYSYGVNSTEKGDLSSESTVSRIRTEHFPLTLESARPSHTSQYLCASSERGLGGAEAFFGQGTRLTVV.

This clonotype was picked up a small number of times. The chain employs TRBV19 and TRBJ1-1; no definite D call. The V and J ends lost 7 bases and 5 bases respectively, with 20 bases between them. Germline V gene lookup returns CDR1 LNHDA and CDR2 SQIVND (reference sequence). The CDR3 covers 15 residues. The DNA of the CDR3 is TGTGCCAGTACCATCGGGGTATCGGGCGATACTGAAGCTTTCTTT. It specifies CASTIGVSGDTEAFF.

The chain carries TRBV2 and TRBJ2-7, with 8 bases fitting TRBD2. Looked up from germline, CDR1 is SNHLY and CDR2 is FYNNEI. V lost 7 bases to trimming and J lost 2 bases; unmatched junction nucleotides: 7. The CDR3 totals 14 residues. CDR3 DNA: TGTGCCAGCACCTTGAGTAGCGGGGCCTACGAGCAGTACTTC. Its translation is CASTLSSGAYEQYF.

This clonotype was counted at least ten times. One end of the junction varies from germline; a read error may be responsible. The chain combines TRBV7-7 with TRBJ2-5, with 13 bases aligning to TRBD2. The CDR3 spans 15 residues. The germline CDR1 and CDR2 sequences are SSHAT and FNYEAQ (reference sequence). Here the CDR3 DNA reads TGTGCTAGCAGCCCGGGACTAGCGGGGCGAGAGACCCAGTACTTC. Its protein product is CASSPGLAGRETQYF.

This clonotype occurred once. The chain recombines TRBV5-6 with TRBJ1-1; 8 bases match TRBD1. This CDR3 comprises 16 residues. The V gene's germline CDR1 is SGHDT and CDR2 YYEEEE. V was clipped by 1 base and J by 0 bases; unmatched bases: 5. The chain's CDR3 is CASSLLTGAVNTEAFF. The CDR3 nucleotides read TGTGCCAGCAGCTTGTTGACAGGGGCAGTGAACACTGAAGCTTTCTTT.

This clonotype was detected a few times. The CDR3 bases are TGTGCCAGCAGCAACCTGGGCCAGGGACGCGGCTACACCTTC. It specifies CASSNLGQGRGYTF. The chain uses TRBV6-5 and TRBJ1-2; D perhaps matches TRBD1 (5 bases). Germline V lookup: CDR1 MNHEY, CDR2 SVGAGI. V dropped 6 bases and J dropped 8 bases, with 19 bases sitting between them. The CDR3 is 14 amino acids.

The chain combines TRBV7-9 with TRBJ2-3; no definite D call. CDR1 and CDR2 (germline): SEHNR, FQNEAQ (reference sequence). This CDR3 has 12 amino acids. V gave up 1 base and J gave up 11 bases, with 10 bases separating them. The DNA of the CDR3 is TGTGCCAGCAGCTTAGGTGGCAGGCAGCAGTATTTT. Translation: CASSLGGRQQYF. Full variable domain (remainder filled in from reference TRBV7-9 and TRBJ2-3): DTGVSQNPRHKITKRGQNVTFRCDPISEHNRLYWYRQTLGQGPEFLTYFQNEAQLEKSRLLSDRFSAERPKGSFSTLEIQRTEQGDSAMYLCASSLGGRQQYFGPGTRLTVL.

Only a few counts were recorded for this clonotype. One end of the junction does not line up with germline, which may come from a read error. This rearrangement joins TRBV10-3 to TRBJ1-5; 7 bases map to TRBD1. The germline V gene has CDR1 ENHRY and CDR2 SYGVKD. The CDR3 consists of 15 residues. The CDR3 loop is CASSLKTGRSQPQHF. The CDR3 DNA reads as TGTGCCAGCAGTTTAAAGACAGGGAGGAGTCAGCCCCAGCATTTT.

This clonotype was detected a few times. The chain is built from TRBV6-5 and TRBJ1-3; tentative D call: TRBD1 (5 bases). Trimming stripped 2 bases from V and 9 bases from J, with 8 bases between. CDR1 and CDR2 from the germline V gene are MNHEY and SVGAGI. This CDR3 is built from 12 residues. DNA for the CDR3: TGTGCCAGCAGTTACGTCGGGGCCACCATATATTTT. Amino acid sequence: CASSYVGATIYF.

This clonotype came up a few times. The chain uses TRBV7-9 and TRBJ2-7; TRBD2 matches 14 bases. The V segment lost 3 bases and the J segment 3 bases; nucleotides outside the gene matches: 7. CDR3 length: 17 amino acids. Germline assignment: CDR1 SEHNR and CDR2 FQNEAQ (reference sequence). In DNA, the CDR3 is TGTGCCAGCAGCTTGGGACTAGCGGGAGCTTCTGGCTACGAGCAGTACTTC. It encodes CASSLGLAGASGYEQYF.